Listed below are T cell receptor beta chains from one sample, sequenced in a study of shared clonotypes between healthy human individuals. Sequencing used immunoSEQ multiplex PCR; TCRdb keeps in-frame clones, though not all of them. The sample consists of some 480,000 clones, around 80% of them appearing once. The sample taken for sequencing was PBMCs. These receptors originate from a woman in her thirties or forties in good health. Some clones in this sample may be carry-over from other donors' samples. Each CDR3 is given with its conserved first and last residue. Each record gives: CDR3 protein, CDR3 DNA, D gene, J gene, V gene. A D gene is named only where the DNA matches it firmly.

CASSGSTGDQETQYF TGTGCCAGCAGTGGATCGACAGGGGACCAAGAGACCCAGTACTTC TRBD1 TRBJ2-5 TRBV6-1
CASSDRAGVTYEQYF TGTGCCAGCAGTGATAGAGCGGGAGTAACTTACGAGCAGTACTTC TRBD2 TRBJ2-7 TRBV27
CASSQVVNEKLFF TGTGCCAGCAGCCAAGTTGTTAATGAAAAACTGTTTTTT . TRBJ1-4 TRBV4-2
CASSGASGNTIYF TGTGCCAGCAGCGGAGCCTCTGGAAACACCATATATTTT . TRBJ1-3 TRBV11-3
CALRQMVNTEAFF TGTGCCCTCAGACAGATGGTGAACACTGAAGCTTTCTTT . TRBJ1-1 TRBV30
CASRPPGGQGQETQYF TGTGCCAGCAGACCCCCGGGAGGGCAGGGGCAAGAGACCCAGTACTTC TRBD2 TRBJ2-5 TRBV5-8
CASSWDREQYF TGTGCCAGCAGCTGGGATCGGGAGCAGTACTTC . TRBJ2-7 TRBV2
CASRPRTAEAFF TGTGCCAGCAGACCACGGACAGCTGAAGCTTTCTTT . TRBJ1-1 TRBV2
CASSYEREGRQYF TGTGCCAGCTCATATGAGCGGGAGGGCCGGCAGTACTTC TRBD2 TRBJ2-7 TRBV18
CASTDSSYEQYF TGTGCCAGCACGGACAGCTCCTACGAGCAGTACTTC . TRBJ2-7 TRBV6-9
CASSLRRTGATPGGF TGTGCCAGCAGTTTAAGGCGGACAGGCGCAACCCCGGGGGGCTTC . TRBJ2-7 TRBV28